This T cell receptor (beta chain) was profiled in a study of T-cell reconstitution after alpha-beta-depleted transplantation in children. A library of TCRbeta sequences, prepared with unique molecular identifiers, was generated. Using its own MiXCR run on the PCR reads, TCRdb lists one record per CDR3 protein. The table lists 90,000 to 100,000 distinct CDR3 sequences, approximately 12% of them singletons. The CDR3 runs 17 residues. V was pared by 3 bases and J by 0 bases, with 12 bases between. The germline V gene has CDR1 SGHVS and CDR2 FNYEAQ. This sample comprised PBMCs from the stem cell graft donor, obtained from the stem cell graft. V gene TRBV7-6 combines with J gene TRBJ2-6; D may correspond to TRBD1 or TRBD2 (5 bases each). The sequence derives from a human donor who donated a stem cell graft to a child with inherited bone marrow failure. This chain's CDR3 is CASSFGAVFSGANVLTF. The CDR3 bases are TGTGCCAGCAGCTTCGGGGCCGTTTTCTCTGGGGCCAACGTCCTGACTTTC.